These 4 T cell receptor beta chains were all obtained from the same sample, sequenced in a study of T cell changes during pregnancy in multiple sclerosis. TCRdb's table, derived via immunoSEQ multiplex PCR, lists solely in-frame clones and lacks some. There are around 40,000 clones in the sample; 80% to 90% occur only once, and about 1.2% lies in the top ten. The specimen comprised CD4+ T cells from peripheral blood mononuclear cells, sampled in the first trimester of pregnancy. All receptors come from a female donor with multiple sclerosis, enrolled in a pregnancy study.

CDR3: CASSLDGQGETQYF. CDR3 in DNA: TGCGCCAGCAGCTTGGACGGACAGGGTGAGACCCAGTACTTC. The chain has TRBV5-1 and TRBJ2-5, with 8 bases identical to TRBD1. This CDR3 is built from 14 residues. Germline trimming cut 0 bases from V and 5 bases from J; bases unmatched to any gene: 3. CDR1 and CDR2 from the germline V gene are SGHRS and YFSETQ.

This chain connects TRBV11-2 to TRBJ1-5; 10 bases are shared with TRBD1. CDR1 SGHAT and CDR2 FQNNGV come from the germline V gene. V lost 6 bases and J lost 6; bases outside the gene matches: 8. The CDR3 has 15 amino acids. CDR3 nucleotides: TGTGCCAGCAGTGCCGGGGGGACAGGGGTTCAGCCCCAGCATTTT. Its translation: CASSAGGTGVQPQHF.

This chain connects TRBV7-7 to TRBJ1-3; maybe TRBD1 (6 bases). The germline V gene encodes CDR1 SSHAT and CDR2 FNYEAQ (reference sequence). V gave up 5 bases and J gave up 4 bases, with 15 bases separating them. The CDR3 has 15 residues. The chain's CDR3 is CASSPHQGPGNTIYF. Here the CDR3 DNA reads TGTGCCAGCAGCCCCCATCAGGGGCCCGGAAACACCATATATTTT.

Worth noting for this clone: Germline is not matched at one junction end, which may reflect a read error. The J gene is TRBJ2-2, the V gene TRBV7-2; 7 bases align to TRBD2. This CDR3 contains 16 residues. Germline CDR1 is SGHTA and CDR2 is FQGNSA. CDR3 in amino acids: CASSPRRLADTGELFF. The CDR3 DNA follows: TGTGCCAGCAGCCCCCGGCGACTAGCCGATACCGGAGAGCTGTTTTTT.